These 8 T cell receptor beta chains originate from one sample sequenced in a study of shared clonotypes between healthy human individuals (dated by TCRdb to the early 2020s). Library creation used the immunoSEQ multiplex PCR assay. TCRdb provides this immuneACCESS table in a form limited to in-frame rearrangements. Some clones are lacking; in checked studies, under half of them reflect an unresolved V gene, and why the rest are absent is not known. In all, the sample holds about 1.1 million clones, and about four fifths of those were seen once. The ten largest make up roughly 0.56% of the sample. Sequences were obtained from memory CD4+ T cells from PBMCs. The cell subset or site label of this sample denotes: CD45RA-negative fraction. These receptors were obtained from a man younger than 35 in good health. Some clones in this sample may be carry-over from other donors' samples.

This clone was observed a single time. The sample has other DNA sequences that encode this CDR3 too. The chain links TRBV29-1 to TRBJ2-1, with 7 bases lining up with TRBD2. The V and J ends lost 6 bases and 2 bases, in that order; junction bases with no gene match: 7. The germline CDR1 and CDR2 sequences are SQVTM and ANQGSEA. CDR3 length equals 14 residues. The CDR3 DNA follows: TGCAGCGTCGTTGGGAGCGGGACCTACAATGAGCAGTTCTTC. This sequence encodes CSVVGSGTYNEQFF.

This clone was counted only a few times. The V call is TRBV15, the J call TRBJ1-5, with TRBD1 matching 7 bases. Germline V gene lookup returns CDR1 LNHNV and CDR2 YYDKDF (reference sequence). Trimming removed 5 bases from V and 5 bases from J; junction bases left unmatched: 9. This CDR3 is built from 15 residues. As DNA, the CDR3 is TGTGCCACCAGCCAAGGGGGCGCGACTTATCAGCCCCAGCATTTT. Its translation: CATSQGGATYQPQHF.

J is TRBJ1-1 and V is TRBV2, with D perhaps TRBD1 (5 bases). CDR3 length: 17 amino acids. With 6 bases removed from V and 8 bases from J, the gap between germline ends came to 28 bases. Looked up from germline, CDR1 is SNHLY and CDR2 is FYNNEI. CDR3 residues: CASSGPRMGGSVGEAFF. CDR3 coding DNA: TGTGCCAGCAGCGGGCCCCGAATGGGGGGAAGCGTCGGCGAAGCTTTCTTT.

The CDR3, as DNA: TGTGCCAGCAGTCGCCCCTCCGGGACAGACTCCTACGAGCAGTACTTC. Translation: CASSRPSGTDSYEQYF. V is TRBV27 and J is TRBJ2-7, with 7 bases fitting TRBD1. V trimming: 5 bases; J trimming: 0 bases; junction bases outside the gene matches: 10. CDR3 length: 16 amino acids. The V gene's germline CDR1 is MNHEY and CDR2 SMNVEV (reference sequence).

For the CDR3, the DNA is TGTGCCAGCAGCTTCCAGCTCACAGATACGCAGTATTTT. Its protein is CASSFQLTDTQYF. The chain recombines TRBV7-2 with TRBJ2-3; no reliable D call. The V end lost 3 bases, the J end lost 2 bases, and 6 bases lay between the germline ends. The CDR3 loop spans 13 amino acids. The germline V gene encodes CDR1 SGHTA and CDR2 FQGNSA.

The chain uses TRBV18 and TRBJ2-5; D is possibly TRBD2 (6 bases). The CDR3 is 14 residues long. The V gene lost 1 base and the J gene lost 4 bases, with 10 bases spanning the gap. Germline values: CDR1 KGHSH, CDR2 LQKENI. The CDR3 sequence is CASSPLADPETQYF. CDR3 nucleotides: TGTGCCAGCTCACCACTAGCGGACCCAGAGACCCAGTACTTC.

The CDR3 is CASRGGGTYEQYF. CDR3 bases: TGTGCCAGCAGAGGGGGGGGCACCTACGAGCAGTACTTC. This chain uses TRBV7-8 with TRBJ2-7; perhaps TRBD2 as D (7 bases). The CDR3 has 13 amino acids. Germline V CDR1 and CDR2: SGHVS, FQNEAQ. Trimming cost V 6 bases and J 2 bases, with 11 bases left between them.

This chain links TRBV6-5 with TRBJ2-3; D not resolved. The germline CDR1 and CDR2 sequences are MNHEY and SVGAGI. The length of the CDR3 is 13 residues. Trimming shortened V by 6 bases and J by 6 bases, and 13 bases separated the two germline ends. The CDR3 nucleotides read TGTGCCAGCAGCCTCCGGAGCAGCGATACGCAGTATTTT. It codes for CASSLRSSDTQYF.